This TCR beta chain stems from a study of T cell responses to AZD1222 COVID-19 vaccine. Study-level points and caveats: CD4 TCRs associated with vaccination spanned spike, dominating at 160-218 and 743-854. In all cases, repertoires were sampled only after the peak T cell response. In the spike-specific TCR repertoire, nearly half reportedly target unmutated variant regions.

On this clone: The antigen remains undetermined.

Trimming removed 4 bases from V and 6 bases from J, with 10 bases in between. This CDR3 is built from 13 residues. TCRdb's copy holds only in-frame clones and misses some; the assay was immunoSEQ multiplex PCR. The sample shows about 140,000 clones, 90% of them seen only once. This receptor was taken from an adult who received the AZD1222 COVID-19 vaccine. This chain uses TRBV12-3 or TRBV12-4 with TRBJ1-5; D call uncertain. Sample: peripheral blood, taken 28 days after the second AZD1222 dose. The CDR3 protein is CASSSWEGQPQHF. The DNA of the CDR3 is TGTGCCAGCAGTTCATGGGAGGGTCAGCCCCAGCATTTT.